This TCR beta chain was identified during a study of T cell responses to AZD1222 COVID-19 vaccine. The study's findings and limits: The donor cohort was predominantly white British with a female majority, and clonal diversity may have been underestimated. There were vaccine-associated CD4 TCRs across spike, dominant at 160-218 and 743-854.

V was clipped by 5 bases and J by 2 bases, with 9 bases between them. Germline V gene lookup returns CDR1 SGDLS and CDR2 YYNGEE. The CDR3 totals 13 residues. On this clone: What it binds is unknown.

The data were produced by immunoSEQ multiplex PCR, yet TCRdb's version contains in-frame clones alone and is incomplete. The sample lists roughly 77,000 clones, approximately 90% occurring once. V and J are TRBV9 and TRBJ2-3; D is undetermined. This TCR came from an adult who received the AZD1222 COVID-19 vaccine. This specimen consisted of peripheral blood, obtained 28 days after the second AZD1222 dose. CDR3: CASRDGFTDTQYF. The CDR3, as DNA: TGTGCCAGCAGAGATGGATTCACAGATACGCAGTATTTT.